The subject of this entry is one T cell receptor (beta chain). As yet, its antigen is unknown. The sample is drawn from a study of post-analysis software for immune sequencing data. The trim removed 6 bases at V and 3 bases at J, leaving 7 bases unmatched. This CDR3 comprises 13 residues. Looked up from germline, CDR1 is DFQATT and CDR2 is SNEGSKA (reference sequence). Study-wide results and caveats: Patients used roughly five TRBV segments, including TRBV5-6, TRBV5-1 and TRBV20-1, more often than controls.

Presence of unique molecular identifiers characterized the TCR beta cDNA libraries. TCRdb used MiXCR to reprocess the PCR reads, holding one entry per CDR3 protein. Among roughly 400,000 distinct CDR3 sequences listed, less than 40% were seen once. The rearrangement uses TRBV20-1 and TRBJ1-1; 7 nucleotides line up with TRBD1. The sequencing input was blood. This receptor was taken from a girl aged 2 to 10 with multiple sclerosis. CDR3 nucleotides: TGCAGTGCAATAGACAGGGTTTACACTGAAGCTTTCTTT. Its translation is CSAIDRVYTEAFF.